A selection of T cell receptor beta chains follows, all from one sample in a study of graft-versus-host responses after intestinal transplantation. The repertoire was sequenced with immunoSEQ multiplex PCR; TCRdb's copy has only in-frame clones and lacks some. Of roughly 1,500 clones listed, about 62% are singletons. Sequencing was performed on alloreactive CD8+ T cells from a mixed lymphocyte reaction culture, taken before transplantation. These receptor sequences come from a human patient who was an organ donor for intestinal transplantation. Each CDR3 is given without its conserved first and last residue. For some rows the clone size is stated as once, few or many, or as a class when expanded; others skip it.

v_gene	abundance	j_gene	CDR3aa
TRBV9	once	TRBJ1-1	ASSVTNIGVTEAF
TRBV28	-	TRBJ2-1	ASSRLGSGNEQF
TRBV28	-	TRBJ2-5	ASSFEPLEETQY
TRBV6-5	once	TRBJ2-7	ASSVAGGYEQY
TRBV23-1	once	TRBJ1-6	ARVFRQGDSPLH
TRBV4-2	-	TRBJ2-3	ASSPVVNRGSTDTQY
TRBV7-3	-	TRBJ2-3	ASSLAGGTDTQY
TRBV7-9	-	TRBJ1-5	ASSLAQFDQPQH
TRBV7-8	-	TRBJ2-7	ASSQTEYYEQY
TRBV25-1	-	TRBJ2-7	ASSDGAHSYEQY
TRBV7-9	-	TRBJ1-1	ASSPIQDLEAF
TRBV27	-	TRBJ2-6	ASSNGYPGYKVGT
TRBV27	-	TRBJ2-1	ASSYLSGYSSYNEQF
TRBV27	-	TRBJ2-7	ASSTRQGFVHEQY
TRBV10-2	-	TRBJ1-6	ATQATGSSYNSPLH
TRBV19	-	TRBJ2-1	ASSIDGAAYNEQF
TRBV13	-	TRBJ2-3	ASSLSGGGADTQY
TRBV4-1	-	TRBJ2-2	ASSLLPGQGTGELF
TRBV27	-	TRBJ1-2	ASSLSGGAGYGYT
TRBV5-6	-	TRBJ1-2	ASSLGQGATGGYT
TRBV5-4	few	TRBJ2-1	ASSLAYVGGNNEQF
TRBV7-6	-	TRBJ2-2	ASSLLGLAGGHTGELF
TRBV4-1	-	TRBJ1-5	ASSHPQRDQPQH
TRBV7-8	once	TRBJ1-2	ASSLGTGTEPHGYT
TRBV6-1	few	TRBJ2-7	ASSDDRLYEQY
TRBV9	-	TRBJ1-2	ASSVGVGTGGITNYGYT
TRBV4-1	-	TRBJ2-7	ASSQTGVSSYEQY
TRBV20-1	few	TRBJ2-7	SAPFSYEQY
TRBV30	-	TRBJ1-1	AWSYGNTEAF
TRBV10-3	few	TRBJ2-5	AIAEETQY
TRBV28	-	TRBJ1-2	ASSLSASDFFNYGYT
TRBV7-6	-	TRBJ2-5	ASSLAGGYGETQY